Shown below are 6 T cell receptor beta chains from a single sample sequenced in a study of Ad26.COV2.S vaccination and SARS-CoV-2 variants. This sample's treatment: 15 to 20 received Ad26.COV2.S at low or high dose, single or two shots; roughly five received placebo; per-sample allocation not given. All samples were drawn on day 63, counting from the first vaccine or placebo injection. Assay used: immunoSEQ multiplex PCR; TCRdb lists only in-frame clones, some missing. The sample lists a few hundred thousand clones; 80% to 95% were seen once. Sequenced here: peripheral blood, sampled in a trial of Ad26.COV2.S vaccine versus placebo. The source of these receptors is a person between 18 and 65 years old who received the Ad26.COV2.S COVID-19 vaccine or a placebo.

The chain links TRBV28 to TRBJ1-5; maybe TRBD1 (5 bases). The CDR3 sequence is 15 residues long. CDR1 is MDHEN and CDR2 is SYDVKM in the germline V gene. Trimming removed 11 bases from V and 0 bases from J, with 17 bases in between. The CDR3, as DNA: TGTGCCGCGGGGGAGACAGATTTTAGCAATCAGCCCCAGCATTTT. Translating it yields CAAGETDFSNQPQHF.

The chain recombines TRBV15 with TRBJ2-5, with 7 bases matching TRBD1. CDR3 length equals 13 residues. The ends lost 5 bases at V and 4 bases at J; junction bases unmatched: 4. CDR1 LNHNV and CDR2 YYDKDF come from the germline V gene (reference sequence). This CDR3 is CATSPRGRETQYF. CDR3 nucleotide sequence: TGTGCCACCAGCCCTAGGGGGCGAGAGACCCAGTACTTC.

The gene calls are TRBV10-1 and TRBJ2-3, with 8 positions matching TRBD1. CDR3 length equals 15 residues. After removal of 5 bases from V and 4 bases from J, the junction contained 8 bases not matched to a gene. Per germline, CDR1 WNHNN and CDR2 SYGVQD (reference sequence). DNA for the CDR3: TGCGCCAGCAGTTCCGGACAGGGTTGGGCAGATACGCAGTATTTT. It yields the protein CASSSGQGWADTQYF.

This clone was seen once. The chain uses TRBV24-1 and TRBJ1-5; D ambiguous. This CDR3 has 13 amino acids. The germline gives CDR1 KGHDR, CDR2 SFDVKD. Trimming cost V 8 bases and J 0 bases, with 7 bases left between them. CDR3 DNA sequence: TGTGCCACCAAGAATTATAGCAATCAGCCCCAGCATTTT. Protein: CATKNYSNQPQHF.

Only a few counts were recorded for this clone. The rearrangement joins TRBV2 to TRBJ2-2, with no clear D. V shed 1 base and J shed 0 bases, with 6 bases lying between them. Looked up from germline, CDR1 is SNHLY and CDR2 is FYNNEI. The CDR3 consists of 15 residues. CDR3 in DNA: TGTGCCAGCAGTGAAGACACCGCGAACACCGGGGAGCTGTTTTTT. It yields the protein CASSEDTANTGELFF.

The chain uses TRBV19 and TRBJ2-2; D is possibly TRBD1 (5 bases). The CDR3 has 20 amino acids. Germline CDR1 reads LNHDA; CDR2 reads SQIVND (reference sequence). Trimming took off 6 bases at V and 2 bases at J, with 28 bases between the two ends. The CDR3 DNA reads as TGTGCCAGTAGCCTGCGAGCAGGGCAAAGGGTGGGTCTAAACACCGGGGAGCTGTTTTTT. Translating gives CASSLRAGQRVGLNTGELFF.